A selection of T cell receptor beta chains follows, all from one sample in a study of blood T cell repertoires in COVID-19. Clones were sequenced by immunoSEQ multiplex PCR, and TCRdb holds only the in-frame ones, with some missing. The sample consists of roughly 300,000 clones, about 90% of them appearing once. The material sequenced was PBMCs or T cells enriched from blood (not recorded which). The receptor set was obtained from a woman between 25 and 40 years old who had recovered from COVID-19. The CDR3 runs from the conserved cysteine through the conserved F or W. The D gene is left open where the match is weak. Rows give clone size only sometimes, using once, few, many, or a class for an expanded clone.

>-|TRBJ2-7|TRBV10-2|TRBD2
CASSPGLAGGKVTYEQYF
TGCGCCAGCAGTCCGGGACTAGCGGGGGGTAAGGTCACCTACGAGCAGTACTTC
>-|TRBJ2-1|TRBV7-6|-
CASSFSLQDTQYNEQFF
TGTGCCAGCAGCTTCAGCCTTCAGGACACGCAATACAATGAGCAGTTCTTC
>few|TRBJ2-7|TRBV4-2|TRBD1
CASSPFPGTGGSYEQYF
TGTGCCAGCAGCCCTTTTCCAGGGACAGGAGGATCCTACGAGCAGTACTTC
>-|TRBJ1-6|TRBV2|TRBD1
CANHGDSLNSPLHF
TGTGCCAACCACGGGGACAGTCTTAATTCACCCCTCCACTTT
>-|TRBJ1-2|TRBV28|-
CASSLGQRYGYTF
TGTGCCAGCAGTTTAGGACAGAGGTATGGCTACACCTTC
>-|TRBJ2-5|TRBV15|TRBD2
CATSRTTSGEETQYF
TGTGCCACCAGCAGAACTACTAGCGGGGAAGAGACCCAGTACTTC
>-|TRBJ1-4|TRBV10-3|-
CAISEDENEKLFF
TGTGCCATCAGTGAGGATGAGAATGAAAAACTGTTTTTT
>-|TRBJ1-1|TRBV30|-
CAWGVGLRSNTEAFF
TGTGCCTGGGGAGTGGGCTTACGGTCTAACACTGAAGCTTTCTTT
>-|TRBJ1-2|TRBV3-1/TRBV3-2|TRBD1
CASSQQDRGLWGGYTF
TGTGCCAGCAGCCAACAAGACAGGGGGCTTTGGGGTGGCTACACCTTC
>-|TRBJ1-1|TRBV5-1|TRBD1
CASSLGDRDGNTEAFF
TGCGCCAGCAGCTTGGGAGACAGGGATGGGAACACTGAAGCTTTCTTT
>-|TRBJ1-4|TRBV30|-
CAWSPIGAEEEKLFF
TGTGCCTGGAGCCCCATTGGGGCAGAAGAGGAAAAACTGTTTTTT
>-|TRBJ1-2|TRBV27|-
CASSTRFLGQYGYTF
TGTGCCAGCAGTACCCGATTCTTGGGGCAATATGGCTACACCTTC
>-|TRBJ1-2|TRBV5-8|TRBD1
CASSRRTGGGYTF
TGTGCCAGCAGCCGAAGGACAGGCGGTGGCTACACCTTC
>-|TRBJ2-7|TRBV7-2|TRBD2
CASSTLAGRDEQYF
TGTGCCAGCAGTACGCTAGCGGGGAGAGACGAGCAGTACTTC
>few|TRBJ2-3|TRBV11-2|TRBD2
CASSLTAGADTQYF
TGTGCCAGCAGCTTAACGGCGGGGGCAGATACGCAGTATTTT
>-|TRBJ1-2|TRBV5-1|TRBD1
CASSLEGQRGYGYTF
TGCGCCAGCAGCTTGGAGGGACAGAGGGGCTATGGCTACACCTTC
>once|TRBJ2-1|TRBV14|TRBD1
CASSPRDRRNEQFF
TGTGCCAGCAGCCCCCGGGACAGAAGAAATGAGCAGTTCTTC
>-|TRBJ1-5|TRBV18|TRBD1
CASSPTGASNQPQHF
TGTGCCAGCTCACCGACAGGGGCAAGCAATCAGCCCCAGCATTTT
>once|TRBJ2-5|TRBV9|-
CASSPLGGQGETQYF
TGTGCCAGCAGCCCCCTCGGGGGGCAGGGAGAGACCCAGTACTTC
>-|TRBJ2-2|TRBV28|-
CASSFQGGELFF
TGTGCCAGCAGTTTTCAGGGGGGGGAGCTGTTTTTT
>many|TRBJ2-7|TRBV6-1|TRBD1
CASIDTNRDRDYEQYF
TGTGCCAGCATTGACACAAACCGGGACAGGGACTACGAGCAGTACTTC
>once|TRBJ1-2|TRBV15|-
CATRWGDYGYTF
TGTGCCACCAGGTGGGGGGACTATGGCTACACCTTC
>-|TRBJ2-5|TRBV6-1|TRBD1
CASSEPPTGGGRETQYF
TGTGCCAGCAGTGAACCCCCTACAGGGGGCGGCCGAGAGACCCAGTACTTC
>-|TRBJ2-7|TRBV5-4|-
CASSPRGAGPRGEQYF
TGTGCCAGCAGCCCCCGGGGCGCGGGGCCAAGGGGCGAGCAGTACTTC
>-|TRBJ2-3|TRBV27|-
CASSFGATDTQYF
TGTGCCAGCAGTTTCGGAGCCACAGATACGCAGTATTTT
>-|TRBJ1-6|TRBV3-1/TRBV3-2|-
CASSHRRAGSPLHF
TGTGCCAGCAGCCATCGCAGGGCCGGCTCACCCCTCCACTTT
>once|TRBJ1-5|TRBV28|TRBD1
CASSFPPGQMSNQPQHF
TGTGCCAGCAGTTTCCCACCGGGACAGATGAGCAATCAGCCCCAGCATTTT
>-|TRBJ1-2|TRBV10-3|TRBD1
CAISDSGQGVDGYTF
TGTGCCATCAGTGACTCGGGACAGGGGGTTGATGGCTACACCTTC
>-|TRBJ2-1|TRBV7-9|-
CASSLEGDPTEQFF
TGTGCCAGCAGCTTAGAGGGGGACCCTACTGAGCAGTTCTTC
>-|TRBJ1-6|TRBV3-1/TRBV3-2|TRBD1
CASSQGGTAYNSPLHF
TGTGCCAGCAGCCAAGGCGGGACAGCCTATAATTCACCCCTCCACTTT
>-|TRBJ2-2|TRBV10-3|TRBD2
CAIPSRGGRAGELFF
TGTGCCATCCCCTCGCGGGGGGGCCGGGCCGGGGAGCTGTTTTTT
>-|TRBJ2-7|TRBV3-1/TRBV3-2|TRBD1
CASSPEGGNYEQYF
TGTGCCAGCAGCCCCGAAGGGGGCAACTACGAGCAGTACTTC
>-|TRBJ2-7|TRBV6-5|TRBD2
CASSLLAGSAYEQYF
TGTGCCAGCAGTCTACTAGCGGGGTCAGCCTACGAGCAGTACTTC
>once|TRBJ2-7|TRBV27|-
CASSTTRVPNYEQYF
TGTGCCAGCAGCACCACCCGGGTACCCAACTACGAGCAGTACTTC
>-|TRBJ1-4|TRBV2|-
CASRDDRSNEKLFF
TGTGCCAGCAGGGACGACAGGAGTAATGAAAAACTGTTTTTT
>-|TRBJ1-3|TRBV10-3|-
CAIRLPPSSGNTIYF
TGTGCCATCAGGCTACCACCGTCATCTGGAAACACCATATATTTT
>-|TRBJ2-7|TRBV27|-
CASSLNRLGGRSYEQYF
TGTGCCAGCAGTTTGAACCGCCTGGGGGGACGGAGCTACGAGCAGTACTTC
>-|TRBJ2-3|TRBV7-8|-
CASSLARAGDTQYF
TGTGCCAGCAGCTTAGCCAGGGCGGGGGATACGCAGTATTTT
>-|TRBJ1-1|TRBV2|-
CARWQGQNTEAFF
TGTGCCAGGTGGCAGGGCCAGAACACTGAAGCTTTCTTT
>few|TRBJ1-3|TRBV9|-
CASSVEAQRRSGNTIYF
TGTGCCAGCAGCGTAGAAGCCCAACGCCGCTCTGGAAACACCATATATTTT
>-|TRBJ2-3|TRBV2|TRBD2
CASDGGAVNTQYF
TGTGCCAGCGACGGGGGGGCCGTAAATACGCAGTATTTT
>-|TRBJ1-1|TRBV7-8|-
CASSPPRVKNTEAFF
TGTGCCAGCAGCCCCCCGCGGGTAAAGAACACTGAAGCTTTCTTT
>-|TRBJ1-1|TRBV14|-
CASSRPRVLNTEAFF
TGTGCCAGCAGCCGCCCGAGGGTATTGAACACTGAAGCTTTCTTT
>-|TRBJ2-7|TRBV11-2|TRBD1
CASSHGTGDPYEQYF
TGTGCCAGCAGCCACGGGACAGGGGACCCCTACGAGCAGTACTTC
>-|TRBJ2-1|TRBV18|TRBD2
CASSLGGKNEQFF
TGTGCCAGCTCCCTCGGGGGGAAAAATGAGCAGTTCTTC
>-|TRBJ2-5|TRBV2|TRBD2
CAKSSGGTQETQYF
TGTGCCAAATCTAGCGGGGGCACACAAGAGACCCAGTACTTC
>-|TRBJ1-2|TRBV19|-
CASSFIGGGGYTF
TGTGCCAGTAGTTTCATTGGTGGAGGCGGCTACACCTTC
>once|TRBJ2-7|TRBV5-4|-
CASSLGQTFGGQYF
TGTGCCAGCAGCTTGGGCCAAACCTTCGGCGGGCAGTACTTC
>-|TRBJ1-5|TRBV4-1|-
CASSQPQNSNQPQHF
TGCGCCAGCAGCCAACCCCAGAATAGCAATCAGCCCCAGCATTTT
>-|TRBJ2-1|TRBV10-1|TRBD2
CASSDKAGGYNEQFF
TGCGCCAGCAGTGATAAGGCGGGGGGATACAATGAGCAGTTCTTC
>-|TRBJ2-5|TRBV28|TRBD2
CASSLRRLRSGGQETQYF
TGTGCCAGCAGTTTACGACGACTCCGTAGCGGGGGACAAGAGACCCAGTACTTC
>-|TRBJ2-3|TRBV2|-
CASSEPGHSIHTDTQYF
TGTGCCAGCAGTGAACCGGGACATAGTATTCACACAGATACGCAGTATTTT
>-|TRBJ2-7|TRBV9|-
CASSVRTDPRVAEQYF
TGTGCCAGCAGCGTAAGAACCGATCCCCGAGTCGCAGAGCAGTACTTC
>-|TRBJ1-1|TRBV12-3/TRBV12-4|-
CASRLNTEAFF
TGTGCCAGCAGACTAAACACTGAAGCTTTCTTT
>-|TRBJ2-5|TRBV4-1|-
CASSQEGEETQYF
TGCGCCAGCAGCCAAGAAGGGGAAGAGACCCAGTACTTC